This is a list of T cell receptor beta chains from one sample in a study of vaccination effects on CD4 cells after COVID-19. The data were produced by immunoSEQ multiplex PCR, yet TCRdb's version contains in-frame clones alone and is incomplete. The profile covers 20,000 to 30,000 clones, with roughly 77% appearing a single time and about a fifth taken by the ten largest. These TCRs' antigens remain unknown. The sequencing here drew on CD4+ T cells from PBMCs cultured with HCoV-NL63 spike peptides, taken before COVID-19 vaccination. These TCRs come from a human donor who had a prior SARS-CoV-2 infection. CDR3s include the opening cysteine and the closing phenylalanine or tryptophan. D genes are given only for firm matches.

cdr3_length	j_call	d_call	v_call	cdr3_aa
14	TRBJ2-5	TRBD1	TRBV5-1	CASRRWTGQETQYF
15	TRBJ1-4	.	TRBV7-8	CASSLAWGPGEKLFF
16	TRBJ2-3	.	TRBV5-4	CASSFAGPSSTDTQYF
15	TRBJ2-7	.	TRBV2	CASSEVGTTSYEQYF
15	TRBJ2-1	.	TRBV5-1	CASRESGDSYNEQFF
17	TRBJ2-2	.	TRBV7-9	CASSSPQTGQVAGELFF
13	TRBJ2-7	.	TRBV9	CASSGREWAEQYF
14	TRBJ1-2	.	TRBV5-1	CASSLLHGEDGYTF
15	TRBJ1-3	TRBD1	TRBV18	CASSTAQGAGNTIYF
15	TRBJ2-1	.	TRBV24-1	CATSDFTDSYNEQFF
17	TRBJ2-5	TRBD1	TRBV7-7	CASSLVPVGQVQETQYF
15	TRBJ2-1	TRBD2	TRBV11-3	CASSPRTSARNEQFF
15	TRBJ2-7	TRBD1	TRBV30	CAWSVVRQGDYEQYF
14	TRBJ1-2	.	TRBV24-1	CATSAPGNNYGYTF
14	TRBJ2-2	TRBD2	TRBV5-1	CASSLGLAAGELFF
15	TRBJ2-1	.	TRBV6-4	CASSLTVGPYNEQFF
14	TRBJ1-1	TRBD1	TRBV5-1	CASSEQGENTEAFF
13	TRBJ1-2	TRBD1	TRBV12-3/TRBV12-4	CASIERQGDGYTF
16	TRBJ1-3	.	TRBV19	CASSLDAPARGNTIYF
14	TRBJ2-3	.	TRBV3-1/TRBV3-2	CASSQTGQKDTQYF
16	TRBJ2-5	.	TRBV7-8	CASSLARGAGQETQYF
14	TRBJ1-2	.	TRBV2	CASSEDRDSIGYTF
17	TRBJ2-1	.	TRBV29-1	CSVPPGRGTLSYNEQFF